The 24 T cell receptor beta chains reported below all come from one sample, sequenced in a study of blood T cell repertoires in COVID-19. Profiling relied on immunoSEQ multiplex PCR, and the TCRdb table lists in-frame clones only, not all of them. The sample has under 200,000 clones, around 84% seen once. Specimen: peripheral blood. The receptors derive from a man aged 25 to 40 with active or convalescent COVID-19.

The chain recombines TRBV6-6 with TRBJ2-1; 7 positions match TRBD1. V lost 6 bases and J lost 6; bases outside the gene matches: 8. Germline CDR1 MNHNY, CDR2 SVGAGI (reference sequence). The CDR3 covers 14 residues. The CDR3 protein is CASSPDGTVNEQFF. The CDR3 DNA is TGTGCCAGCAGCCCCGACGGGACAGTCAATGAGCAGTTCTTC.

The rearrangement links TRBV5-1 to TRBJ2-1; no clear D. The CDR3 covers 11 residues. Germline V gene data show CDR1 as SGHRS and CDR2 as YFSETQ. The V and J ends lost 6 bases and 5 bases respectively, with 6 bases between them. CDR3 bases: TGCGCCAGCACCCAGGACAATGAGCAGTTCTTC. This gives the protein CASTQDNEQFF.

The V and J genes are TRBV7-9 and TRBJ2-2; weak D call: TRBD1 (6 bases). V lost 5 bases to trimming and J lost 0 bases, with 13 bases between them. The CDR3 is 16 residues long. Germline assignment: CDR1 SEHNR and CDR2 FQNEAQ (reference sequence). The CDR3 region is CASSHLDSANTGELFF. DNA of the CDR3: TGTGCCAGCAGCCATTTGGACAGCGCGAACACCGGGGAGCTGTTTTTT.

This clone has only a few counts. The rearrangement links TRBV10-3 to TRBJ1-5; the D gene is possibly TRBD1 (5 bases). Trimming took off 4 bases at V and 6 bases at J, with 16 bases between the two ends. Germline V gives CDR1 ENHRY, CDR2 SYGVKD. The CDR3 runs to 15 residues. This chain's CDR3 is CAISVEGGRGQPQHF. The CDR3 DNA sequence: TGTGCCATCAGTGTTGAGGGAGGGAGGGGTCAGCCCCAGCATTTT.

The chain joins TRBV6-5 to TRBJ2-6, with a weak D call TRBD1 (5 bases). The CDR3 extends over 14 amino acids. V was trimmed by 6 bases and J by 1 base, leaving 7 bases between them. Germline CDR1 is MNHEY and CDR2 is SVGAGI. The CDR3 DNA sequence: TGTGCCAGCAGGGCAGGGTCTGGGGCCAACGTCCTGACTTTC. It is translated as CASRAGSGANVLTF.

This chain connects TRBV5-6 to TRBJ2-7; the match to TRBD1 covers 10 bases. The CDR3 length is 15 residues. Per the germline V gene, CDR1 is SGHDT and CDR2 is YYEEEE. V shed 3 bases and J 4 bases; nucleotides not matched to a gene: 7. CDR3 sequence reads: CASSSRQGADYEQYF. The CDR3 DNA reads TGTGCCAGCAGCTCCAGACAGGGGGCAGATTACGAGCAGTACTTC.

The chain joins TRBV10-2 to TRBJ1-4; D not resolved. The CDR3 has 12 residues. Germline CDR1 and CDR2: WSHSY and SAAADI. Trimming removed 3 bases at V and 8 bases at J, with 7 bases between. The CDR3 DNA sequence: TGCGCCAGCAGTGACGGTTGGGAAAAACTGTTTTTT. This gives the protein CASSDGWEKLFF.

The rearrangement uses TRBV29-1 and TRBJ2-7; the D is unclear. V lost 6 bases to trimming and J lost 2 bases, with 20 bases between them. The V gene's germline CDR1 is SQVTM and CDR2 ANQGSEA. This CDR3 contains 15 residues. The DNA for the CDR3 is TGCAGCGTCGCCTACCCCACCAGGTCCCCCTACGAGCAGTACTTC. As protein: CSVAYPTRSPYEQYF.

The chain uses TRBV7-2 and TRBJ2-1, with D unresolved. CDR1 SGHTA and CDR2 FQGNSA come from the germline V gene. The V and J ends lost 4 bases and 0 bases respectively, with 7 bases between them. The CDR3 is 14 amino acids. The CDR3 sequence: CASSSRASYNEQFF. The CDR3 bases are TGTGCCAGCAGCTCCCGCGCCTCCTACAATGAGCAGTTCTTC.

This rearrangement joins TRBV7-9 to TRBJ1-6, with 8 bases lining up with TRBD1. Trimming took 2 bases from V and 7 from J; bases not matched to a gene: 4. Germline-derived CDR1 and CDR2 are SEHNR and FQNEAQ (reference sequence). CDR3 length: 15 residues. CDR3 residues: CASSLRDRRNSPLHF. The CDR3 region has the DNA TGTGCCAGCAGCTTAAGGGACAGGAGGAATTCACCCCTCCACTTT.

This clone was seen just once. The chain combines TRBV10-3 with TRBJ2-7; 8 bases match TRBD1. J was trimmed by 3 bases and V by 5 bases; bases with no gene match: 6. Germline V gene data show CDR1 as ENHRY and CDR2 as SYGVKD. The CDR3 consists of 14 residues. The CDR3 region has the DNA TGTGCCATCAGTCCTGGACAGGGAAGCTACGAGCAGTACGTC. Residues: CAISPGQGSYEQYV.

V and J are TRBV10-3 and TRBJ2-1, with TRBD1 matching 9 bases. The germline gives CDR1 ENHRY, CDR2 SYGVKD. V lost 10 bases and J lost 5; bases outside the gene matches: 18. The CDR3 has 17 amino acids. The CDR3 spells CASREGSGTGKHNEQFF. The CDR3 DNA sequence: TGTGCCAGCCGAGAGGGTTCCGGGACAGGGAAACACAATGAGCAGTTCTTC.

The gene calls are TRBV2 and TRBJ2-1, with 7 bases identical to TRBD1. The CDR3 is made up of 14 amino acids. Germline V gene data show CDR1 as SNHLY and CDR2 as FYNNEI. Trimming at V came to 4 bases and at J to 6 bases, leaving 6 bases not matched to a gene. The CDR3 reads CASSVPGQLNEQFF. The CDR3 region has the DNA TGTGCCAGCAGTGTCCCGGGACAGCTCAATGAGCAGTTCTTC.

For the CDR3, the DNA is TGTGCCAGCAGCAGACGTGGACAGTTTTACACTGAAGCTTTCTTT. It specifies CASSRRGQFYTEAFF. The gene calls are TRBV7-9 and TRBJ1-1; perhaps TRBD1 as D (6 bases). Germline CDR1 reads SEHNR; CDR2 reads FQNEAQ (reference sequence). The CDR3 sequence is 15 residues long. Trimming took 5 bases from V and 3 from J, leaving 16 bases between them.

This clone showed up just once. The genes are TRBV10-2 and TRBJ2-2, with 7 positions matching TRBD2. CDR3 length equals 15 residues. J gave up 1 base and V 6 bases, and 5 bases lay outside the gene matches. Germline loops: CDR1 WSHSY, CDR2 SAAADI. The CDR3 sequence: CASRGGDQNTGELFF. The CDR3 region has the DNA TGCGCCAGCAGGGGAGGGGACCAGAACACCGGGGAGCTGTTTTTT.

The CDR3 here is CASSPGQREKLFF. Here the CDR3 DNA reads TGTGCCAGCAGTCCCGGACAAAGGGAAAAACTGTTTTTT. This chain links TRBV27 with TRBJ1-4; tentative D call: TRBD1 (5 bases). Per the germline V gene, CDR1 is MNHEY and CDR2 is SMNVEV (reference sequence). The CDR3 loop spans 13 amino acids. V was cut by 5 bases and J by 8 bases, with 12 bases left in between.

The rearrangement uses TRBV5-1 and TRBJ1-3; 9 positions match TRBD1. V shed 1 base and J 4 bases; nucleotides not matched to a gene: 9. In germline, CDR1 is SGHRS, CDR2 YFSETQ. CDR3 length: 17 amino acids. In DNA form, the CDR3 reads TGCGCCAGCAGCTTGCGCCCCGGGACAGGGTCCGGAAACACCATATATTTT. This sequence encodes CASSLRPGTGSGNTIYF.

CDR3 protein: CASSLMASQALLRNEQFF. CDR3 coding DNA: TGTGCCAGCAGTTTAATGGCTAGCCAGGCCCTACTACGCAATGAGCAGTTCTTC. The V call is TRBV28, the J call TRBJ2-1, with TRBD2 as a possible D gene (5 bases). Deletions cut 2 bases from V and 6 bases from J, with 23 bases between. In germline, CDR1 is MDHEN, CDR2 SYDVKM. The CDR3 covers 18 residues.

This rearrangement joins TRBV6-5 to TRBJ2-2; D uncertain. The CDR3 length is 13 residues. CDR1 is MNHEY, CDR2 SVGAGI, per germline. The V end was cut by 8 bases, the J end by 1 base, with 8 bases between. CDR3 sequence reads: CASLPKNTGELFF. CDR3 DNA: TGTGCCAGCCTACCTAAGAACACCGGGGAGCTGTTTTTT.

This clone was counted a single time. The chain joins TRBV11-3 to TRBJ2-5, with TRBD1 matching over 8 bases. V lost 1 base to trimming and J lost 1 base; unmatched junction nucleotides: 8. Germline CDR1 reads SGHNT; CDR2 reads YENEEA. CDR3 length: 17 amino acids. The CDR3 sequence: CASSLGSTGGIQETQYF. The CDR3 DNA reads TGTGCCAGCAGCTTAGGAAGTACAGGGGGAATCCAAGAGACCCAGTACTTC.

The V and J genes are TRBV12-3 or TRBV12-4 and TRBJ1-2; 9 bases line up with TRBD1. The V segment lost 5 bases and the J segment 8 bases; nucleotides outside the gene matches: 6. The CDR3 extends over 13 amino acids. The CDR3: CASSGGTGRGYTF. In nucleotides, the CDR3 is TGTGCCAGCAGTGGCGGGACAGGGCGAGGCTACACCTTC.

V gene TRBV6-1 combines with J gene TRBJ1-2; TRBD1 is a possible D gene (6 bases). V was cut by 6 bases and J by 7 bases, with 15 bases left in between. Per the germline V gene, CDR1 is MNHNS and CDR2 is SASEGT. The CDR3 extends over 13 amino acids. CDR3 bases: TGTGCCAGCAGATCACAGGGTGTTTCTGGCTACACCTTC. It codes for CASRSQGVSGYTF.

CDR3: CASSYGMIAGGMETQYF. DNA for the CDR3: TGTGCCAGCAGCTATGGCATGATAGCGGGGGGGATGGAGACCCAGTACTTC. The rearrangement links TRBV5-4 to TRBJ2-5; 11 positions agree with TRBD2. Germline assignment: CDR1 SGHNT and CDR2 YYREEE (reference sequence). The ends lost 3 bases at V and 5 bases at J; junction bases unmatched: 12. The length of the CDR3 is 17 residues.

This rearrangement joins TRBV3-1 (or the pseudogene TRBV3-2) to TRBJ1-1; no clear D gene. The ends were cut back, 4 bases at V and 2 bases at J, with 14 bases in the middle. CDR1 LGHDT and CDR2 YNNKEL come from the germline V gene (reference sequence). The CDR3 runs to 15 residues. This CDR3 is CASSPLTELNTEAFF. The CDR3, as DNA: TGTGCCAGCAGCCCCCTCACGGAACTAAACACTGAAGCTTTCTTT.